The 3 T cell receptor beta chains below all came from one sample that was sequenced in a study of somatic mutations in cytotoxic T cells in rheumatoid arthritis. Generated by immunoSEQ multiplex PCR, the TCRdb table keeps only in-frame clones and is missing some. The sample has more than 8,000 clones, 80% seen once; the top ten hold roughly an eighth. The material sequenced was CD8+ T cells sorted from blood. These receptors were obtained from an adult with rheumatoid arthritis.

This chain joins TRBV28 and TRBJ1-1; 8 nucleotides align to TRBD1. Germline V lookup: CDR1 MDHEN, CDR2 SYDVKM. The J segment lost 1 base and the V segment lost 3 bases, leaving 1 base of the junction unmatched. The CDR3 is 14 amino acids. The CDR3 loop reads CASSLQGANTEAFF. The CDR3 DNA sequence: TGTGCCAGCAGTTTGCAGGGGGCGAACACTGAAGCTTTCTTT.

This clone has a handful of counts. The chain couples TRBV7-8 to TRBJ2-3; D might be TRBD2 (7 bases). In germline, CDR1 is SGHVS, CDR2 FQNEAQ. Trimming shortened V by 3 bases and J by 4 bases, and 14 bases separated the two germline ends. This CDR3 is built from 15 residues. CDR3 loop: CASSLAGAESDTQYF. Here the CDR3 DNA reads TGTGCCAGCAGCTTGGCGGGGGCGGAATCAGATACGCAGTATTTT.

The genes are TRBV4-3 and TRBJ2-1, with a tentative D call TRBD2 (6 bases). Germline values: CDR1 LGHNA, CDR2 YSLEER. The CDR3 loop spans 13 amino acids. V was pared by 1 base and J by 5 bases, with 6 bases between. CDR3 residues: CASSQVADNEQFF. The CDR3 DNA follows: TGCGCCAGCAGCCAAGTAGCGGACAATGAGCAGTTCTTC.